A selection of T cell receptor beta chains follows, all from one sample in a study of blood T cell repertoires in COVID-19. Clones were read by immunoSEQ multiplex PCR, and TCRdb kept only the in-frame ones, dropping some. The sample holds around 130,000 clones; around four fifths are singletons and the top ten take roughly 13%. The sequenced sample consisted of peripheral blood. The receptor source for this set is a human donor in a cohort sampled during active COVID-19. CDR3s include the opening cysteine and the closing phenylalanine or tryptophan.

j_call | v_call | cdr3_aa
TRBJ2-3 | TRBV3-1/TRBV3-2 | CASSSPSGGVDTQYF
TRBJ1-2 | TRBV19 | CASSIQRDDTYTF
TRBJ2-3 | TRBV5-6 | CASSLAGLWGDSTDTQYF
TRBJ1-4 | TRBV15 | CATSRPRGSLPTNEKLFF
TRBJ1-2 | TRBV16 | CASSPDRGYGYTF
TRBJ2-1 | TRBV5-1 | CASSIRTGDEQFF
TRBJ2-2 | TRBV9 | CASSPAGAWGELFF
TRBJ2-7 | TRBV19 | CATATDRAPPYEQYF
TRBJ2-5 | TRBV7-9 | CASSPTGVKTQYF
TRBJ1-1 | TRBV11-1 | CASSLRDAGEAFF
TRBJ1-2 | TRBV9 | CASSARGTNYGYTF
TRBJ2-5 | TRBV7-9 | CASSLASAGRETQYF